The 12 T cell receptor beta chains below were found in one sample sequenced in a study of T-cell memory formation after mild COVID-19. Via MiXCR, TCRdb re-called the 5' RACE reads, giving one row per CDR3 protein. The sample lists around 410,000 distinct CDR3 sequences; about a quarter were seen once. The sample was PBMCs or a T cell subset sorted from them (not recorded which). The receptors here all came from an adult woman who had mild COVID-19 (a few samples of this study predate the infection). Cell type and time point are not known.

This clonotype turned up a few times. V gene TRBV29-1 combines with J gene TRBJ1-1; D is possibly TRBD1 (5 bases). Germline CDR1 is SQVTM and CDR2 is ANQGSEA. CDR3 size: 13 residues. In DNA, the CDR3 is TGCGGGGCCCGTTACGGTACTCACACTGAAGCTTTCTTT. Protein: CGARYGTHTEAFF.

The chain is built from TRBV6-5 and TRBJ2-7; 8 nucleotides agree with TRBD1. The CDR3 totals 13 residues. Looked up from germline, CDR1 is MNHEY and CDR2 is SVGAGI. With 1 base clipped from V and 4 bases from J, the junction kept 0 bases outside the gene matches. Here the CDR3 reads CASSYWTGYEQYF. CDR3 nucleotide sequence: TGTGCCAGCAGTTACTGGACAGGGTACGAGCAGTACTTC.

A few counts support this clonotype. The gene calls are TRBV30 and TRBJ1-1; D is undetermined. The CDR3 runs 13 residues. V was pared by 2 bases and J by 0 bases, with 7 bases between. Germline-derived CDR1 and CDR2 are GTSNPN and SVGIG (reference sequence). CDR3 sequence reads: CAWSLEMNTEAFF. CDR3 DNA sequence: TGTGCCTGGAGTTTAGAGATGAACACTGAAGCTTTCTTT.

The chain is built from TRBV5-4 and TRBJ2-5; either TRBD1 or TRBD2 may fit D (6 bases each). V lost 4 bases and J lost 5, with 12 bases in between. CDR3 size: 13 residues. Germline V gene sequence: CDR1 SGHNT, CDR2 YYREEE (reference sequence). In nucleotides, the CDR3 is TGTGCCAGCAGCAAGGGGGGCCAGGAGACCCAGTACTTC. Amino acids: CASSKGGQETQYF. The full variable domain, completed using reference TRBV5-4 and TRBJ2-5, is ETGVTQSPTHLIKTRGQQVTLRCSSQSGHNTVSWYQQALGQGPQFIFQYYREEENGRGNFPPRFSGLQFPNYSSELNVNALELDDSALYLCASSKGGQETQYFGPGTRLLVL.

This clonotype came up a few times. The V and J genes are TRBV10-3 and TRBJ1-1, with TRBD1 as a possible D gene (6 bases). The CDR3 has 12 amino acids. Trimming removed 6 bases at V and 3 bases at J, with 8 bases between. Germline CDR1 is ENHRY and CDR2 is SYGVKD. The CDR3 region is CAISHRDTEAFF. CDR3 in DNA: TGTGCCATCAGCCACAGGGACACTGAAGCTTTCTTT.

Written as DNA, the CDR3 is TGCAGCATTAACTGGGACGACAGGCACGTCTACACCTTC. Translated, it gives CSINWDDRHVYTF. The chain combines TRBV29-1 with TRBJ1-2, with a weak D call TRBD1 (6 bases). The CDR3 contains 13 residues. V lost 8 bases, J lost 10 bases, and 23 bases lay in between. Germline values: CDR1 SQVTM, CDR2 ANQGSEA. The whole variable domain, filled in from reference TRBV29-1 and TRBJ1-2, reads SAVISQKPSRDICQRGTSLTIQCQVDSQVTMMFWYRQQPGQSLTLIATANQGSEATYESGFVIDKFPISRPNLTFSTLTVSNMSPEDSSIYLCSINWDDRHVYTFGSGTRLTVV.

Ten or more counts support this clonotype. V is TRBV9 and J is TRBJ2-7; TRBD1 matches at 8 bases. Germline CDR1 reads SGDLS; CDR2 reads YYNGEE. V lost 4 bases, J lost 5 bases, and 8 bases stayed unmatched. CDR3 length: 14 residues. The CDR3 reads CASSPRTGIDEQYF. CDR3 nucleotides: TGTGCCAGCAGCCCAAGGACAGGGATAGACGAGCAGTACTTC.

The sample holds a few counts of this clonotype. The chain uses TRBV7-2 and TRBJ2-1, with 8 bases identical to TRBD2. The CDR3 contains 17 residues. With V trimmed by 4 bases and J by 8 bases, 16 bases remained unmatched. CDR1 and CDR2 (germline): SGHTA, FQGNSA. The CDR3: CASSSQFGTSFVHEQFF. Written as DNA, the CDR3 is TGTGCCAGCAGCTCACAATTCGGGACTAGTTTCGTCCATGAGCAGTTCTTC.

There are many counts of this clonotype. The rearrangement joins TRBV20-1 to TRBJ2-5; the D is unclear. The CDR3 sequence is 15 residues long. Germline V gene data show CDR1 as DFQATT and CDR2 as SNEGSKA (reference sequence). Between the trimmed V and J ends, which lost 6 bases and 6 bases, there was a span of 23 bases. The CDR3 coding sequence is TGCAGTGCCCAGAACGCGGAAGATTCAAAGCAGACCCAGTACTTC. Its translation is CSAQNAEDSKQTQYF.

There are a few counts of this clonotype. J is TRBJ2-5 and V is TRBV29-1; 7 bases are a match to TRBD2. The V and J ends lost 8 bases and 2 bases, in that order; junction bases with no gene match: 8. The CDR3 is 13 residues long. The germline V gene encodes CDR1 SQVTM and CDR2 ANQGSEA. CDR3 residues: CSTDGGSQETQYF. The CDR3 nucleotides are TGCAGCACCGACGGGGGGTCACAAGAGACCCAGTACTTC.

The V call is TRBV6-2 or TRBV6-3, the J call TRBJ2-2; perhaps TRBD1 as D (6 bases). The CDR3 contains 14 residues. V lost 6 bases, J lost 7 bases, and 15 bases lay in between. Germline V gene sequence: CDR1 MNHEY, CDR2 SVGEGT. CDR3 sequence (DNA): TGTGCCAGCAGCCCCGGGACATTTGGCGGGGAGCTGTTTTTT. Its translation: CASSPGTFGGELFF.

V is TRBV11-2 and J is TRBJ1-6, with 7 bases aligning to TRBD1. CDR1 SGHAT and CDR2 FQNNGV come from the germline V gene. The V and J ends lost 5 bases and 10 bases, in that order; junction bases with no gene match: 11. The CDR3 has 15 residues. CDR3 coding DNA: TGTGCCAGCAGCCCCAGAGGAGGGGGCGGGTCACCCCTCCACTTT. The encoded protein is CASSPRGGGGSPLHF. Full variable domain (rest looked up from reference TRBV11-2 and TRBJ1-6): EAGVAQSPRYKIIEKRQSVAFWCNPISGHATLYWYQQILGQGPKLLIQFQNNGVVDDSQLPKDRFSAERLKGVDSTLKIQPAKLEDSAVYLCASSPRGGGGSPLHFGNGTRLTVT.